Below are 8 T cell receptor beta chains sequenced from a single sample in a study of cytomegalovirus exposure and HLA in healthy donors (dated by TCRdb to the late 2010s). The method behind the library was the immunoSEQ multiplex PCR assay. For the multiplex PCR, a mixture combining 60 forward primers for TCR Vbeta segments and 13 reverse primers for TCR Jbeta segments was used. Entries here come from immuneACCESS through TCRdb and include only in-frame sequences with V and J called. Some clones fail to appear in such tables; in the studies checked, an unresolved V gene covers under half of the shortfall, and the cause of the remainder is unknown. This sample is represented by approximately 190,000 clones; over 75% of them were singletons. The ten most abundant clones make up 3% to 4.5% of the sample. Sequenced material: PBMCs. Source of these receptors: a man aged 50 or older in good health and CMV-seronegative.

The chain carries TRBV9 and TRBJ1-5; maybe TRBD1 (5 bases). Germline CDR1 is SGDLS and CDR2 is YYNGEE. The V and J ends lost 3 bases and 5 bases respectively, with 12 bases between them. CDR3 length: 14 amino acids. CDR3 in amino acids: CASSGGGDHQPQHF. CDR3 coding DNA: TGTGCCAGCAGCGGCGGGGGGGACCATCAGCCCCAGCATTTT.

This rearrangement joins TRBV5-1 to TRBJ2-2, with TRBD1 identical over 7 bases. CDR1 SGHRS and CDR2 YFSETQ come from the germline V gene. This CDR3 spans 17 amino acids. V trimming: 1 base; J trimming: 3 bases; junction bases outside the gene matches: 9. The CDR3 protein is CASSLTGALVYTGELFF. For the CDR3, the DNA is TGCGCCAGCAGCTTGACAGGGGCTCTGGTGTACACCGGGGAGCTGTTTTTT.

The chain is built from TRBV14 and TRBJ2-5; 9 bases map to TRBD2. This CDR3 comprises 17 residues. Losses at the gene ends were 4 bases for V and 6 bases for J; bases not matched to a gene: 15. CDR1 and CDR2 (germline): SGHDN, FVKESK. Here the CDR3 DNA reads TGTGCCAGCAGCCTTCCCTTTGACGGGACTAGCATCCAGACCCAGTACTTC. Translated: CASSLPFDGTSIQTQYF.

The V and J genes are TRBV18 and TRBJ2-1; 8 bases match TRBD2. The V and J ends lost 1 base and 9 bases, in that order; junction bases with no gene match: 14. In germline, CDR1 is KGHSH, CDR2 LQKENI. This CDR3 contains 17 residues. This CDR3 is CASSPQVGTSNPGEQFF. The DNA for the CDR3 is TGTGCCAGCTCACCACAAGTCGGGACTAGTAACCCGGGTGAGCAGTTCTTC.

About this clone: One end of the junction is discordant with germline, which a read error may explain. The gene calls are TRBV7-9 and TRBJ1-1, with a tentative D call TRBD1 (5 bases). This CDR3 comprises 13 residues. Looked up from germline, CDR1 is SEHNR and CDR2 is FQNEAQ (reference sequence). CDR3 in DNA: TGTTCCAGCAGCTTTACAGGGAACACTGAAGCTTTCTTT. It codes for CSSSFTGNTEAFF.

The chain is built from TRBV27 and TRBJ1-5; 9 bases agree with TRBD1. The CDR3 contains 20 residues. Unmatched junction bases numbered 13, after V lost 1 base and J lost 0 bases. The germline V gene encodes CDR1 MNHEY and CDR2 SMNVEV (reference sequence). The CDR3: CASSLYGDRDPTFSNQPQHF. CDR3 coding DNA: TGTGCCAGCAGTTTATATGGGGACAGGGACCCCACCTTTAGCAATCAGCCCCAGCATTTT.

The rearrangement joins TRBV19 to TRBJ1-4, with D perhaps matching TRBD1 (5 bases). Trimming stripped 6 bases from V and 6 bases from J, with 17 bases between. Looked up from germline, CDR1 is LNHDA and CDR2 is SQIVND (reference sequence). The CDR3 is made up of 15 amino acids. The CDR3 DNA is TGTGCCAGTAGCCGGACCCGCAGGGCGGATGAAAAACTGTTTTTT. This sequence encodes CASSRTRRADEKLFF.

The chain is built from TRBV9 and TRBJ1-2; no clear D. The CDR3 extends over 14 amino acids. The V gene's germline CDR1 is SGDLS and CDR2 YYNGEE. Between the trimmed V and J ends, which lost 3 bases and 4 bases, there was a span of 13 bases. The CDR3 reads CASSEGGTFYGYTF. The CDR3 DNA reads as TGTGCCAGCAGCGAGGGAGGAACTTTCTATGGCTACACCTTC. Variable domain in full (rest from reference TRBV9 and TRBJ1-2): DSGVTQTPKHLITATGQRVTLRCSPRSGDLSVYWYQQSLDQGLQFLIQYYNGEERAKGNILERFSAQQFPDLHSELNLSSLELGDSALYFCASSEGGTFYGYTFGSGTRLTVV.